This T cell receptor beta chain was obtained from a study of identical twins. TCRdb ran MiXCR on the 5' RACE reads and lists one entry per CDR3 protein. The sample has hundreds of thousands of distinct CDR3 sequences; about 12% are singletons. CDR1 SEHNR and CDR2 FQNEAQ come from the germline V gene (reference sequence). The CDR3 has 14 residues. The V gene lost 6 bases and the J gene lost 4 bases, with 15 bases spanning the gap. The same specimen was also included in a second study, on yellow fever vaccine responses in identical twins.

The sequenced sample consisted of PBMCs. This receptor was identified in a woman between 18 and 30 years old in good health. The rearrangement uses TRBV7-9 and TRBJ1-2; the D gene is possibly TRBD1 (6 bases). The CDR3 region is CASRIAGEVYGYTF. Written as DNA, the CDR3 is TGTGCCAGCAGAATTGCAGGGGAGGTCTATGGCTACACCTTC.